This TCR beta chain emerged from a study of CD8+ T cells in alopecia areata. Germline loops: CDR1 SNHLY, CDR2 FYNNEI. With 4 bases removed from V and 2 bases from J, the gap between germline ends came to 19 bases. The CDR3 contains 17 residues. General study findings and limits: Normal scalp had lower clonality than lesional scalp, with alopecia totalis/universalis lesions showing this most strongly.

Sequencing used cDNA as its template, made by extracting RNA and reverse transcribing it. Sequencing was performed with immunoSEQ multiplex PCR; in TCRdb, only in-frame clones are kept and a portion is missing. The table includes roughly 150,000 clones, around 55% detected once. With regard to this clone: Its target is not known.

The rearrangement uses TRBV2 and TRBJ2-3, with a weak D call TRBD2 (5 bases). The sample was CD8+ T cells sorted from blood, taken at week 0. The TCR comes from a human donor with alopecia areata. Here the CDR3 reads CASSGPSMGAFTDTQYF. DNA for the CDR3: TGTGCCAGCAGTGGGCCTAGCATGGGAGCTTTCACAGATACGCAGTATTTT. The full variable domain, with the rest looked up from reference TRBV2 and TRBJ2-3, is EPEVTQTPSHQVTQMGQEVILRCVPISNHLYFYWYRQILGQKVEFLVSFYNNEISEKSEIFDDQFSVERPDGSNFTLKIRSTKLEDSAMYFCASSGPSMGAFTDTQYFGPGTRLTVL.